This entry concerns a single T cell receptor (beta chain). This CDR3 comprises 14 residues. Germline CDR1 reads SGDLS; CDR2 reads YYNGEE. After removal of 0 bases from V and 4 bases from J, the junction contained 3 bases not matched to a gene. The data belong to a study of blood T cell repertoires in COVID-19. The overall study: Material from acute and convalescent COVID-19 was sourced from the United States, Italy and Spain.

Libraries were prepared by immunoSEQ multiplex PCR; TCRdb keeps only in-frame clonotypes and omits some of them. Of just under 45,000 clones in the sample, around 90% are singletons; the top ten hold approximately 23%. This clonotype was sampled from an elderly woman in a cohort sampled during active or convalescent COVID-19. The sequencing input was peripheral blood. The genes are TRBV9 and TRBJ1-1, with 7 nucleotides matching TRBD1. The CDR3 protein is CASSVDTGATEAFF. CDR3 coding DNA: TGTGCCAGCAGCGTAGACACAGGGGCCACTGAAGCTTTCTTT.